Listed below are T cell receptor beta chains from one sample, sequenced in a study of post-analysis software for immune sequencing data. TCRdb independently ran MiXCR on the PCR reads; one entry per CDR3 protein. The table lists hundreds of thousands of distinct CDR3 sequences, approximately 57% of them singletons. Sequenced input: blood. These receptors all come from a girl aged 5-17 years with multiple sclerosis. Both conserved end residues are part of each CDR3. The D gene is left open where the match is weak. The size of a clone is reported for some rows only, either as once, few or many, or as a class for expanded clones.

D gene,V gene,clone size,J gene,CDR3 DNA,CDR3 protein
.,TRBV20-1,.,TRBJ1-1,TGCAGTGCCCGGGGAAGGAGATCTTTGAGGACTGAAGCTTTCTTT,CSARGRRSLRTEAFF
TRBD1,TRBV20-1,.,TRBJ2-7,TGCAGTGCCAAAGAGCCTGGACAGGTACCCTGGGAGCAGTACTTC,CSAKEPGQVPWEQYF
TRBD1,TRBV29-1,.,TRBJ2-7,TGCAGCGTCGGACAGGGTAGAGCCGCCTACTACGAGCAGTACTTC,CSVGQGRAAYYEQYF
.,TRBV20-1,.,TRBJ2-4,TGCAGTGCCAAACCTAGACAGATAGCCAAAAACATTCAGTACTTC,CSAKPRQIAKNIQYF
TRBD1,TRBV28,.,TRBJ1-2,TGTGCCAGCAGCCAAACCGCCAGGGGGCATGGCTACACCTTC,CASSQTARGHGYTF
.,TRBV5-1,few,TRBJ2-7,TGCGCCAGCAGCTGGGAAGGACCGCCTAGCTCCTACGAGCAGTACTTC,CASSWEGPPSSYEQYF
.,TRBV7-2,few,TRBJ2-5,TGTGCCAGCAGCCTATTCACCGGGACCCCTTCCGTCCGTCAAGAGACCCAGTACTTC,CASSLFTGTPSVRQETQYF
TRBD2,TRBV7-9,.,TRBJ2-7,TGTGCCAGCCGCCCTGGGACTAGCGGGGTGTACGAGCAGTACTTC,CASRPGTSGVYEQYF
.,TRBV2,.,TRBJ2-2,TGTGCCAGCAGTGGGAGGGGACAGAACACCGGGGAGCTGTTTTTT,CASSGRGQNTGELFF
.,TRBV12-3/TRBV12-4,.,TRBJ1-5,TGTGCCAGCAGTTTGACGGGAGCCGGGAATCAGCCCCAGCATTTT,CASSLTGAGNQPQHF
TRBD2,TRBV18,.,TRBJ2-1,TGTGCCAGCTCACCTTCGGGGGGGCTTGAGCAGTTCTTC,CASSPSGGLEQFF
.,TRBV20-1,.,TRBJ1-4,TGCAGTGCTAGGGAAGTGTCTAATGAAAAACTGTTTTTT,CSAREVSNEKLFF
.,TRBV5-1,.,TRBJ1-4,TGCGCCAGCAGAATCGACGCGAATACTAATGAAAAACTGTTTTTT,CASRIDANTNEKLFF
TRBD2,TRBV5-1,.,TRBJ2-1,TGCGCCAGCAGCTTATTCTCTAGCGGGAGACACAATGAGCAGTTCTTC,CASSLFSSGRHNEQFF
.,TRBV27,.,TRBJ2-3,TGTGCCAGCAGTTTAGGCGCAGGCTACCGCACAGATACGCAGTATTTT,CASSLGAGYRTDTQYF
.,TRBV9,.,TRBJ1-1,TGTGCCAGCAGCGTAGCTGTAGGGGATGGAGCTTTCTTT,CASSVAVGDGAFF
TRBD1,TRBV2,once,TRBJ2-2,TGTGCCAGCAAGACAGGGTCCGGGGAGCTGTTTTTT,CASKTGSGELFF
TRBD1,TRBV20-1,once,TRBJ2-7,TGCAGTGCGCCTACGACAGGGGTTCTCCACGAGCAGTACTTC,CSAPTTGVLHEQYF
.,TRBV20-1,.,TRBJ2-2,TGCAGTGCTAGAGATCGACTTAACACCGGGGAGCTGTTTTTT,CSARDRLNTGELFF
.,TRBV20-1,few,TRBJ2-7,TGCAGTGCTAGATCCGAAGGCTACGAGCAGTACTTC,CSARSEGYEQYF
.,TRBV20-1,few,TRBJ2-1,TGCAGTGCTAGAGGAGTGGATGAGCAGTTCTTC,CSARGVDEQFF
TRBD1,TRBV6-5,few,TRBJ1-1,TGTGCCAGCAGCTCAGGGGGCCTGAACACTGAAGCTTTCTTT,CASSSGGLNTEAFF
.,TRBV7-9,.,TRBJ1-2,TGTGCCAGCAGCTGGAAAGCCCGCTACACCTTC,CASSWKARYTF